This TCR beta chain was retrieved from a study of T cells after yellow fever vaccination. The wider study: Low-cell-number fractions underwent preparation using SMART-Seq v4 Ultra Low Input. Whole-study results and caveats: Any FACS-sorted repertoire could hold abundant clonotypes that contaminate it from the bulk population. Most clones from primary vaccination were detected again post-booster (about 95% CD4, about 88% CD8). Researchers noted that a small share of clonotypes showed up in both CD4 and CD8 compartments.

Remarks on this clonotype: Its matching antigen is unknown.

The CDR3 length is 16 residues. CDR1 and CDR2 (germline): MNHNS, SASEGT. Trimming removed 7 bases at V and 4 bases at J, with 20 bases between. MiXCR, applied by TCRdb to the 5' RACE reads, yields one record per CDR3 protein. This table has hundreds of thousands of distinct CDR3 sequences, 8.7% appearing once. The chain recombines TRBV6-1 with TRBJ2-1; TRBD1 or TRBD2 may be the D gene (7 bases each). The source is a man aged 18 to 29 who received the YFV17D yellow fever vaccine. Sequencing used PBMCs, obtained on the day of the first yellow fever vaccination. The CDR3 reads CASNPGGERRYNEQFF. The DNA for the CDR3 is TGTGCCAGCAACCCAGGGGGGGAGCGGCGATACAATGAGCAGTTCTTC.